This T cell receptor (beta chain) was recovered during a study of identical twins. Study-level findings and limits: Findings came from cross-sectional statistics, without long-term follow-up of donors.

TCRdb re-derived calls from the 5' RACE reads in MiXCR, one entry per CDR3 protein. The data contain 200,000 to 250,000 distinct CDR3 sequences, 6.5% of them singletons. Ten or more counts support this clonotype. Antigen: not known. J lost 2 bases, V lost 1 base, and 1 base had no gene match. The CDR3 runs 15 residues. The germline V gene encodes CDR1 LGHNA and CDR2 YNFKEQ. Donors were all healthy Caucasians. The same specimen was also included in a second study, on T cells expressing NK-cell markers.

Sequenced: CD8+ T cells sorted from blood. The gene calls are TRBV4-2 and TRBJ2-5; 10 bases align to TRBD1. The TCR originated in a woman younger than 35 in good health. The CDR3 sequence is CASSQGTGGQETQYF. CDR3 DNA: TGTGCCAGCAGCCAAGGGACAGGGGGTCAAGAGACCCAGTACTTC.